Below, 13 T cell receptor beta chains from the same sample are listed, as sequenced in a study of technical replicates of blood from a handful of donors. Assay used: immunoSEQ multiplex PCR; TCRdb lists only in-frame clones, some missing. The sample carries approximately 70,000 clones, 95% to 96% recorded once. The sample taken for sequencing was T cells isolated from PBMCs. These receptors were collected from a human donor in good health.

The J gene is TRBJ2-5, the V gene TRBV5-5; 7 bases match TRBD1. V shed 3 bases, J shed 2 bases, and the junction held 4 bases outside the gene matches. Germline V gives CDR1 SGHKS, CDR2 YYEKEE (reference sequence). The CDR3 has 14 residues. CDR3 in DNA: TGTGCCAGCAGCTCACCGGGACAGCAAGAGACCCAGTACTTC. Translation: CASSSPGQQETQYF. The whole variable domain, remainder taken from reference TRBV5-5 and TRBJ2-5, is DAGVTQSPTHLIKTRGQQVTLRCSPISGHKSVSWYQQVLGQGPQFIFQYYEKEERGRGNFPDRFSARQFPNYSSELNVNALLLGDSALYLCASSSPGQQETQYFGPGTRLLVL.

This clone was detected once. The chain joins TRBV14 to TRBJ1-1; unclear D gene. Germline V lookup: CDR1 SGHDN, CDR2 FVKESK. The CDR3 extends over 13 amino acids. V was trimmed by 7 bases and J by 7 bases, leaving 16 bases between them. The CDR3 reads CASKPPGSVEAFF. DNA of the CDR3: TGTGCCAGCAAACCCCCGGGGTCCGTTGAAGCTTTCTTT.

The rearrangement joins TRBV19 to TRBJ2-3; 8 positions match TRBD1. This CDR3 has 16 amino acids. From germline, CDR1 is LNHDA and CDR2 SQIVND (reference sequence). Trimming removed 5 bases from V and 1 base from J; junction bases left unmatched: 8. The CDR3 protein is CASSAGGMVGTDTQYF. The CDR3 bases are TGTGCCAGTAGTGCAGGGGGCATGGTGGGCACAGATACGCAGTATTTT.

The gene calls are TRBV5-6 and TRBJ1-2; 11 nucleotides align to TRBD1. The CDR3 contains 17 residues. V lost 5 bases to trimming and J lost 2 bases; unmatched junction nucleotides: 11. Germline lookup yields CDR1 SGHDT and CDR2 YYEEEE. CDR3 DNA sequence: TGTGCCAGCAGGACTCGGACAGGGGGCTTGTCGAACTATGGCTACACCTTC. It codes for CASRTRTGGLSNYGYTF.

The V gene is TRBV27, the J gene TRBJ1-1; 7 positions match TRBD1. This CDR3 contains 15 residues. Germline assignment: CDR1 MNHEY and CDR2 SMNVEV (reference sequence). Trimming removed 5 bases from V and 4 bases from J; junction bases left unmatched: 10. The CDR3 loop reads CASSTNRGLGTEAFF. The CDR3 DNA is TGTGCCAGCAGTACCAACAGGGGATTGGGCACTGAAGCTTTCTTT.

The gene calls are TRBV5-4 and TRBJ1-2; no reliable D call. The CDR3 contains 15 residues. V was shortened by 0 bases and J by 4 bases, with 13 bases between the two germline ends. Germline V lookup: CDR1 SGHNT, CDR2 YYREEE (reference sequence). As DNA, the CDR3 is TGTGCCAGCAGCTTGGCTGGGAGCGGGGTCTATGGCTACACCTTC. Its protein is CASSLAGSGVYGYTF.

This clone showed up just once. The chain has TRBV11-1 and TRBJ2-7; 9 bases are a match to TRBD2. Germline CDR1 reads SGHAT; CDR2 reads FQDESV (reference sequence). The CDR3 totals 15 residues. V trimming: 2 bases; J trimming: 4 bases; junction bases outside the gene matches: 6. Written as DNA, the CDR3 is TGTGCCAGCAGCTTACTCAGCGGGAGGAGGTACGAGCAGTACTTC. It encodes CASSLLSGRRYEQYF.

The chain links TRBV4-1 to TRBJ2-7, with 9 bases that match TRBD1. This CDR3 is 16 amino acids long. With 2 bases clipped from V and 1 base from J, the junction kept 6 bases outside the gene matches. CDR1 and CDR2 (germline): MGHRA, YSYEKL. The CDR3 sequence: CASSQTGGAESYEQYF. The CDR3 coding sequence is TGCGCCAGCAGCCAAACAGGGGGCGCGGAATCCTACGAGCAGTACTTC.

The chain links TRBV9 to TRBJ2-7, with TRBD2 identical over 10 bases. Trimming at V came to 0 bases and at J to 6 bases, leaving 9 bases not matched to a gene. The germline V gene has CDR1 SGDLS and CDR2 YYNGEE. This CDR3 contains 16 residues. The CDR3 DNA reads as TGTGCCAGCAGCGTAGCGTCTAGCGGGAGAATAGGCGAGCAGTACTTC. Protein product: CASSVASSGRIGEQYF.

V and J are TRBV4-1 and TRBJ2-1; 8 bases line up with TRBD1. CDR1 is MGHRA and CDR2 is YSYEKL in the germline V gene. With V trimmed by 2 bases and J by 2 bases, 11 bases remained unmatched. The CDR3 is 18 amino acids. Written as DNA, the CDR3 is TGCGCCAGCAGCCAACTCGCAGGACAGGGAATTACCTACAATGAGCAGTTCTTC. The encoded protein is CASSQLAGQGITYNEQFF.

V and J are TRBV28 and TRBJ1-5; 10 bases agree with TRBD1. Germline loops: CDR1 MDHEN, CDR2 SYDVKM. The CDR3 runs to 16 residues. Trimming took 3 bases from V and 2 from J; bases not matched to a gene: 4. The CDR3 loop reads CASSFRDRGRNQPQHF. The CDR3, as DNA: TGTGCCAGCAGTTTTAGGGACAGGGGCCGCAATCAGCCCCAGCATTTT.

This chain links TRBV6-5 with TRBJ2-5, with D perhaps TRBD2 (6 bases). Germline-derived CDR1 and CDR2 are MNHEY and SVGAGI. CDR3 length equals 14 residues. V was pared by 2 bases and J by 5 bases, with 12 bases between. In nucleotides, the CDR3 is TGTGCCAGCAGTTACCCGGGAGAGGGGGAGACCCAGTACTTC. Amino acids: CASSYPGEGETQYF.

V and J are TRBV6-6 and TRBJ1-1; D might be TRBD1 (5 bases). V was cut by 7 bases and J by 3 bases, with 15 bases left in between. The CDR3 runs to 14 residues. The germline CDR1 and CDR2 sequences are MNHNY and SVGAGI (reference sequence). This CDR3 reads CASTENGGDTEAFF. The CDR3 nucleotides read TGTGCCAGCACCGAAAACGGGGGGGACACTGAAGCTTTCTTT.